Below, one T cell receptor beta chain is given with its context. The V gene lost 0 bases and the J gene lost 4 bases, with 9 bases spanning the gap. The CDR3 loop spans 14 amino acids. The germline gives CDR1 SGHAT, CDR2 FQNNGV. The data were obtained in a study of cytomegalovirus exposure and HLA in healthy donors. PCR used 60 Vbeta primers and 13 Jbeta primers. The repertoire was sequenced with immunoSEQ multiplex PCR; TCRdb's copy has only in-frame clones and lacks some. This sample has 90,000 to 120,000 clones, with roughly 80% found just once. This clonotype originated in a man aged 25-40 years in good health and CMV-seronegative. The chain links TRBV11-2 to TRBJ1-1, with a tentative D call TRBD1 (5 bases). Sequences were obtained from PBMCs. The CDR3 region is CASSLETASTEAFF. The CDR3 nucleotides read TGTGCCAGCAGCTTAGAGACAGCGAGCACTGAAGCTTTCTTT.